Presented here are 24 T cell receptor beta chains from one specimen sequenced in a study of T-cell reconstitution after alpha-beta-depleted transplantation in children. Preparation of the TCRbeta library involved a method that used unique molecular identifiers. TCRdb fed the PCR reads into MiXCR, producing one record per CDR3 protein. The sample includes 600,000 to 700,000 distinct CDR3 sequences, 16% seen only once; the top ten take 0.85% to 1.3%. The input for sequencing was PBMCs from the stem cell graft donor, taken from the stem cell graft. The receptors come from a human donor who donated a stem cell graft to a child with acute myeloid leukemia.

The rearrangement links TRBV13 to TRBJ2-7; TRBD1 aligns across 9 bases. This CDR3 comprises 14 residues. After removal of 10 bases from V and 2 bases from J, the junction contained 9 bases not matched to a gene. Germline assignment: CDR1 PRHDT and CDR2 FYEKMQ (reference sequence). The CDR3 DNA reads TGTGCCATGGGCCCCCGGGACAGGGCCTACGAGCAGTACTTC. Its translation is CAMGPRDRAYEQYF.

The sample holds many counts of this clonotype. The CDR3 protein is CASSLARQGYEQYF. The CDR3 DNA is TGTGCCAGCAGCTTAGCGCGGCAGGGCTACGAGCAGTACTTC. The rearrangement uses TRBV7-2 and TRBJ2-7; possibly TRBD1 for D (5 bases). CDR3 size: 14 residues. Germline assignment: CDR1 SGHTA and CDR2 FQGNSA. Trimming left V 0 bases short and J 3 bases short, with 9 bases between.

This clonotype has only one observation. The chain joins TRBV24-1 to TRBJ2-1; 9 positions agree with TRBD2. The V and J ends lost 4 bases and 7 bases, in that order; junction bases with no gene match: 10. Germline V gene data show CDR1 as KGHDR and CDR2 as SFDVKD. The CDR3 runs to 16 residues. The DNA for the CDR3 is TGTGCCACCAGTGACCCGGGACTAGCCCAGGGTAATGAGCAGTTCTTC. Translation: CATSDPGLAQGNEQFF.

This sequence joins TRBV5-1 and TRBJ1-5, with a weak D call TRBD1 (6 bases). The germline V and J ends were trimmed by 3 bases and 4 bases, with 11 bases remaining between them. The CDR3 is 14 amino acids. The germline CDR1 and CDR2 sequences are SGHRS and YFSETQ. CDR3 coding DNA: TGCGCCAGCAGCTGGGACAATTTAAATCAGCCCCAGCATTTT. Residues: CASSWDNLNQPQHF. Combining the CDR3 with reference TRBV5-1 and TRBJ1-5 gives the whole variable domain KAGVTQTPRYLIKTRGQQVTLSCSPISGHRSVSWYQQTPGQGLQFLFEYFSETQRNKGNFPGRFSGRQFSNSRSEMNVSTLELGDSALYLCASSWDNLNQPQHFGDGTRLSIL.

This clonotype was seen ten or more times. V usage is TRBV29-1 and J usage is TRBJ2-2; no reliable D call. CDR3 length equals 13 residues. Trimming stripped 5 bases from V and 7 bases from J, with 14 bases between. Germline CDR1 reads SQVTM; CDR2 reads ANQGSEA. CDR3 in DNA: TGCAGCGTTTATTGGGTAGGCAGCGGGGAGCTGTTTTTT. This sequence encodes CSVYWVGSGELFF.

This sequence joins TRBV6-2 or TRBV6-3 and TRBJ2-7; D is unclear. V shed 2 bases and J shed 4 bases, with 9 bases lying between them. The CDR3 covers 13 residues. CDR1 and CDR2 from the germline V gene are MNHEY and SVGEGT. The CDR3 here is CASSYNSRYEQYF. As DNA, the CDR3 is TGTGCCAGCAGTTACAACTCGCGGTACGAGCAGTACTTC.

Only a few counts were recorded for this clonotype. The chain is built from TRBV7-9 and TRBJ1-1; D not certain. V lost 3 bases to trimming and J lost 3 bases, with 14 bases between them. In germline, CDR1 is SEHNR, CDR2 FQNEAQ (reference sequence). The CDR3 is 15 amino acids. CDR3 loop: CASSFGLQPDTEAFF. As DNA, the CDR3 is TGTGCCAGCAGCTTTGGTCTACAGCCAGACACTGAAGCTTTCTTT.

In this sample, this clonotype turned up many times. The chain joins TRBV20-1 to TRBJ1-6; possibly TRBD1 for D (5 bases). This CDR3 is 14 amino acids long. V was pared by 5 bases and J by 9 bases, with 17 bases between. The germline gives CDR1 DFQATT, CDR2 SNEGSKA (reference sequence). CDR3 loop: CSAGLTVRGSPLHF. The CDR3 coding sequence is TGCAGTGCTGGATTGACAGTGAGGGGTTCACCCCTCCACTTT.

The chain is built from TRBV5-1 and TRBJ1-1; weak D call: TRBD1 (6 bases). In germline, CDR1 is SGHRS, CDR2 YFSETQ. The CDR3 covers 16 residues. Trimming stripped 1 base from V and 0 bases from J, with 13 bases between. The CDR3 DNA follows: TGCGCCAGCAGCTTGAAGGGGGGTTCGATGAACACTGAAGCTTTCTTT. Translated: CASSLKGGSMNTEAFF.

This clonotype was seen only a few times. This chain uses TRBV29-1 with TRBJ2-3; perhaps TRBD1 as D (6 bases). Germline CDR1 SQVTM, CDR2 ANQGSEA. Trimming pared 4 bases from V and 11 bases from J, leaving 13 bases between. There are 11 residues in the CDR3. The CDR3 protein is CSVVPRGQQYF. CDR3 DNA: TGCAGCGTTGTCCCAAGGGGACAGCAGTATTTT.

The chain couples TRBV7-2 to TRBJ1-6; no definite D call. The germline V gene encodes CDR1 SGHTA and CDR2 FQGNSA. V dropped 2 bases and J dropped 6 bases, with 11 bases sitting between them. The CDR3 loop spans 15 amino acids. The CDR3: CASSLRAGSNSPLHF. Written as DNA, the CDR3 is TGTGCCAGCAGCTTAAGGGCAGGCTCTAATTCACCCCTCCACTTT.

As DNA, the CDR3 is TGTGCCTGGAGTGTAGGCGGGGAGCTGTTTTTT. The encoded protein is CAWSVGGELFF. The rearrangement links TRBV30 to TRBJ2-2; D call uncertain. The CDR3 has 11 amino acids. Trimming shortened V by 0 bases and J by 7 bases, and 3 bases separated the two germline ends. In germline, CDR1 is GTSNPN, CDR2 SVGIG (reference sequence).

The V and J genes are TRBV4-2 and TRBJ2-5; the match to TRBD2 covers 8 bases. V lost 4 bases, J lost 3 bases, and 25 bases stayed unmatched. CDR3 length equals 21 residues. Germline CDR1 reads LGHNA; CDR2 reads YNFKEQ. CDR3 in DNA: TGTGCCAGCAGCCCCCCCGGGCTACTAGCGGACGTAACTACATCCAAAGAGACCCAGTACTTC. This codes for CASSPPGLLADVTTSKETQYF.

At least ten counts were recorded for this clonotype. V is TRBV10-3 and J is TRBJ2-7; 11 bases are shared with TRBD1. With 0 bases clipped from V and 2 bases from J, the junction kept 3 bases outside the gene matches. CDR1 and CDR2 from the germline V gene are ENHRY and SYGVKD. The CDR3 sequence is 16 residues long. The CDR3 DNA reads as TGTGCCATCAGTGAGTCGCTGGGACAGGGGGCCTACGAGCAGTACTTC. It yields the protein CAISESLGQGAYEQYF.

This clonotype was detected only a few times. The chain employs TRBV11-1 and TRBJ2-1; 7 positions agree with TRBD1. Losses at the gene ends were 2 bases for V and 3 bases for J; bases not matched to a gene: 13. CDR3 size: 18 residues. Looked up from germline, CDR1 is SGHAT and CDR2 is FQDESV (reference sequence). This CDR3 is CASSLHSLGQGVYNEQFF. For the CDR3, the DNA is TGTGCCAGCAGCTTACATTCGTTAGGCCAGGGGGTCTACAATGAGCAGTTCTTC.

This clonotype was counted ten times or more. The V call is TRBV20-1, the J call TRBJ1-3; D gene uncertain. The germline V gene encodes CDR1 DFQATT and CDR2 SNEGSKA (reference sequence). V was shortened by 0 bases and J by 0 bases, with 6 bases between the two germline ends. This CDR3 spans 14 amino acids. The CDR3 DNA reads TGCAGTGCTAGAGACAGGCGCTCTGGAAACACCATATATTTT. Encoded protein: CSARDRRSGNTIYF.

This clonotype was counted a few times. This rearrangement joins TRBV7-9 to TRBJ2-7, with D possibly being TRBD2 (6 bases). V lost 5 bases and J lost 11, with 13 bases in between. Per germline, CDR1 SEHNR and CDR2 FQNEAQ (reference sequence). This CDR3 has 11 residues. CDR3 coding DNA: TGTGCCAGCAGCGCCGGGACTGAAAAGTACTTC. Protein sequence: CASSAGTEKYF.

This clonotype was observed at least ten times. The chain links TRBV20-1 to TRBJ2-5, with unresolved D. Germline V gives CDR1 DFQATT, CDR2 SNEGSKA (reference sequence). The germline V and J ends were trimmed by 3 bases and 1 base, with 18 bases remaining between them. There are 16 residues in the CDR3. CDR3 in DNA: TGCAGTGCTAGCCCCTGGAAGGGCCAGGTCCAAGAGACCCAGTACTTC. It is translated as CSASPWKGQVQETQYF.

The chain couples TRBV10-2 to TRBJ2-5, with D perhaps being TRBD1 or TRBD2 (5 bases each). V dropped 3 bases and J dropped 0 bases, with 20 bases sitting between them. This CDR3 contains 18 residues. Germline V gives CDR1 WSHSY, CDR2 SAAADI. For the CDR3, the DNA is TGCGCCAGCAGTGAAAAAGTTGTATCGGGGCTCAACCAAGAGACCCAGTACTTC. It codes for CASSEKVVSGLNQETQYF.

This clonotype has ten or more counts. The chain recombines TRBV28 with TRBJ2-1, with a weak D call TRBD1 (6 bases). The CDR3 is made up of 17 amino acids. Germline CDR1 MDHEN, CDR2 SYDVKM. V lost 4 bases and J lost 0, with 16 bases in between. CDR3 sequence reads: CASSYPSTGSSYNEQFF. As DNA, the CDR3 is TGTGCCAGCAGTTACCCCTCCACAGGGAGCTCCTACAATGAGCAGTTCTTC.

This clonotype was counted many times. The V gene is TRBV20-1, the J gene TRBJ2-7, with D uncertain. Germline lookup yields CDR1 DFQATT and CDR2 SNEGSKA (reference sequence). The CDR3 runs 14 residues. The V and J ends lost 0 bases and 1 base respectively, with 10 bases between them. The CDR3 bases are TGCAGTGCTAGAGATGGAAGGATTTCCTACGAGCAGTACGTC. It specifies CSARDGRISYEQYV.

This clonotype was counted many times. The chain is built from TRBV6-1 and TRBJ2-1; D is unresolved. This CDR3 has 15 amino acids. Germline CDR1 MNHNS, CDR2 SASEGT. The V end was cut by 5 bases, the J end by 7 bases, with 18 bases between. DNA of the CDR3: TGTGCCAGCAGTCAACTCTCCTCCGGTCGAAATGAGCAGTTCTTC. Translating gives CASSQLSSGRNEQFF.

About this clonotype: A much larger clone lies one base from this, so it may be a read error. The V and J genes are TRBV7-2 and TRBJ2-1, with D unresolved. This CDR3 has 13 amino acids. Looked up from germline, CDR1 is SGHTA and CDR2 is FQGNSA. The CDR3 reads CASSLVAYNGQFF. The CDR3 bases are TGTGCCAGCAGCTTGGTGGCCTACAATGGGCAGTTCTTC.

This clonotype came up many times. In DNA form, the CDR3 reads TGTGCCAACCGGGACAGCTCACGTCGGGAGCAGTACTTC. This translates into CANRDSSRREQYF. The chain links TRBV10-3 to TRBJ2-7; 7 positions agree with TRBD1. With 10 bases clipped from V and 7 bases from J, the junction kept 13 bases outside the gene matches. The CDR3 spans 13 residues. Germline lookup yields CDR1 ENHRY and CDR2 SYGVKD.